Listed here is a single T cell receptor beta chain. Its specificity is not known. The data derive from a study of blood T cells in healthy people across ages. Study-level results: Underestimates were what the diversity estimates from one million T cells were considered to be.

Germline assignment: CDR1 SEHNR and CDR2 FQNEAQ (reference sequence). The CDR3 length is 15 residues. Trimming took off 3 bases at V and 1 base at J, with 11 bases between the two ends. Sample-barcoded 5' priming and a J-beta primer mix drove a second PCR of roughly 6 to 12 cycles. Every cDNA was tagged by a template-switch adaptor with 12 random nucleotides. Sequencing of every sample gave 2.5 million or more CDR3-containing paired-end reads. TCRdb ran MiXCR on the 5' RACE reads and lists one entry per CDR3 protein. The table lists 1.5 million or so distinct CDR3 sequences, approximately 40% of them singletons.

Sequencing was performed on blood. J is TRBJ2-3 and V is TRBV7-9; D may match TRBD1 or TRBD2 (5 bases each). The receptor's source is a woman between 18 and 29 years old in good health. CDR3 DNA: TGTGCCAGCAGCTTGTGGAGAGGGGGCACAGATACGCAGTATTTT. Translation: CASSLWRGGTDTQYF.